This T cell receptor beta chain came from a study of naive and memory T cell subsets (dated by TCRdb to 2016 to 2017). Background for the entire study: Sorted naive and memory T cell subsets from peripheral blood were analyzed in the study using a UMI-based, open-source pipeline for TCR alpha and beta sequencing. Complete agreement was observed between the functional CMV T cell responses and the IgG serology results. RNA was DNase-treated and reverse transcribed with TCR constant-region primers, mostly using SuperScript III. Summary of the overall study and its limitations: A power law was followed by TCR abundance, with an exponent that differed between naive and memory subsets but was consistent across the three individuals. RNA-based TCR counts may be influenced by expression changes linked to T cell activation and differentiation. The repertoire findings for the naive and memory subsets could not be validated against a ground truth, as none was available. In both CD4 and CD8 cells, going from naive through CM, EM and EMRA, the Gini index went up while Shannon and inverse Simpson diversity went down. A clonotype was defined as a single alpha or beta chain sequence rather than as a paired alpha/beta receptor. Once error correction was done, more than 90% of naive TCR sequences showed up just once, which made the naive abundance distributions much steeper than those of the memory subsets.

The germline V gene (reference sequence) sets CDR1 to SEHNR and CDR2 to FQNEAQ. The cysteine opens and the phenylalanine closes a CDR3 of 14 amino acids. The kept DNA is CDR3 alone, 42 bases in frame from the first base. Trimming removed 5 bases from V and 5 bases from J, leaving 16 bases between the germline ends. TCR alpha and beta chain libraries were amplified separately from the second PCR step onward. To determine each donor's CMV status, fresh PBMCs were stimulated overnight with CMV viral lysate, and IFNgamma production from CD4+ T cells was then assessed. CD4 T cells were positively selected using Miltenyi beads, after which CD8 T cells were positively selected from the CD4-negative fraction. Cells stained for CD3, CD4, CD8, CD45RA, CD27 and a live/dead dye were sorted on a BD Aria II into four subsets by CD45RA and CD27. Blood was obtained from three healthy volunteers, and the blood from each volunteer was fractionated into CD4 and CD8 T cells and subsequently into four differentiation subsets. Roughly 0.11 L of peripheral blood was drawn per donor, and PBMC were isolated by Ficoll-Paque PLUS density-gradient centrifugation. The sorted cells were lysed in RLT buffer, after which RNA was extracted using a Qiagen RNeasy kit and kept at -80 degrees C.

Library prep was done by UMI-ligation and nested PCR. The beta constant-region primer consisted of an equimolar mixture of two oligonucleotides that together covered TRBC1 and TRBC2. A single-stranded oligonucleotide containing the SP2 primer and a 12-nucleotide UMI was joined to the 3' end of the cDNA by T4 RNA ligase 1. Four rounds of PCR, combining the SP2 primer with nested alpha and beta constant-region primers, were used to amplify the ligated cDNA. The ligation reaction was kept at 16 degrees C for 20-24 hours. To avoid over-amplification, PCR2 was usually performed as a SYBR Green qPCR and halted once a predetermined threshold was reached. Apart from the first purification, every purification step used Agencourt AMPure XP magnetic beads. Library quantification was done by Qubit, followed by a TapeStation check on which the main peak was expected at around 650 bp. Sequencing of the pooled libraries was done on an Illumina MiSeq using v2 2x251 paired-end kits, which typically yielded roughly 0.95-2.3 million reads per sample. Each sample library was pooled at approximately 4.2 nM, and about 4.5-7% PhiX was included to improve cluster recognition. In the source study's methods: FASTQ reads processed by Demultiplexor were assigned V and J genes by Decombinator through tag matching that tolerated a single base-pair mismatch. Collapsinator relied on UMIs to fix sequencing errors as well as frequency errors caused by PCR heterogeneity. CDR3Translator translated TCRs and extracted CDR3s from the conserved cysteine to the FGXG phenylalanine, flagging non-productive sequences. Gini, Shannon entropy and inverse Simpson indices were calculated on repertoires subsampled to equal numbers of UMI-defined TCRs. Power-law fits to clonotype abundance distributions were performed by maximum likelihood within the linear range. On one naive CD8 sample, the pipeline and MIGEC gave similar UMI counts, unique TCR numbers and clonal distributions. Repertoires were searched for roughly 7,300 CMV-associated CDR3 sequences compiled from VDJdb and a published dataset. The public sequencing data were trimmed at Q25 with fastp and processed into clonotypes with MiXCR by TCRdb, which kept only in-frame beta chains. Under each unique CDR3 protein, matching rows form one entry showing the most common genes and DNA. The V and J calls here are based on TCRdb, not the publication. For this sample there are approximately 21,000 distinct CDR3 sequences; 11% appear just once. Less than 20% of the sample rests with the top ten.

This clonotype was seen ten or more times. Its specific antigen is unknown. No qualities accompany the bases; no much larger clone lies one base away. The sequence derives from a human donor in good health. Input material: central memory CD8+ T cells from blood. Explained via the paper, the cell subset or site label denotes: central memory, CD45RA- CD27+. The chain was built from TRBV7-9 and TRBJ2-7; perhaps TRBD1 is the D gene, with 6 bases matching. The encoded CDR3 is CASSRRTDRDEQYF. In nucleotide form, the sequence is TGTGCCAGCAGCAGGAGGACAGACCGCGACGAGCAGTACTTC.